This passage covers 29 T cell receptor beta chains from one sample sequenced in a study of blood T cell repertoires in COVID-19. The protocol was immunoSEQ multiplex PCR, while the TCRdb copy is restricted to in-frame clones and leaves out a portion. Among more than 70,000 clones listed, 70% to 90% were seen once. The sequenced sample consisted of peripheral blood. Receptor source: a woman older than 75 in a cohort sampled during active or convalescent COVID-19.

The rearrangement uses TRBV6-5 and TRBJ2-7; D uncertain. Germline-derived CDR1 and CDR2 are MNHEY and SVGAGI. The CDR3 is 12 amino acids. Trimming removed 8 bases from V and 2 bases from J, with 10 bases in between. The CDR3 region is CASARKTYEQYF. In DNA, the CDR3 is TGTGCCAGCGCGAGGAAGACCTACGAGCAGTACTTC.

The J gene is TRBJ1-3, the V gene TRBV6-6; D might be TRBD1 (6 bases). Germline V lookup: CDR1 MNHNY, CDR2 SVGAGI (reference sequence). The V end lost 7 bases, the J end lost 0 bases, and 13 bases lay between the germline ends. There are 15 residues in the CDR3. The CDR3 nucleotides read TGTGCCAGCAAGGACAGACCCTTCTCTGGAAACACCATATATTTT. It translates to CASKDRPFSGNTIYF.

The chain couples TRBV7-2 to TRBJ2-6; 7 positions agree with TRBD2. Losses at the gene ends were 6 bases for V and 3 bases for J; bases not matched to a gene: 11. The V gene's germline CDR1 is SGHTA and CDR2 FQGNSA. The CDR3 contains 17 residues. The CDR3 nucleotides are TGTGCCAGCAGGCGAACCTCATCTAGCGGTGGGGCCAACGTCCTGACTTTC. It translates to CASRRTSSSGGANVLTF.

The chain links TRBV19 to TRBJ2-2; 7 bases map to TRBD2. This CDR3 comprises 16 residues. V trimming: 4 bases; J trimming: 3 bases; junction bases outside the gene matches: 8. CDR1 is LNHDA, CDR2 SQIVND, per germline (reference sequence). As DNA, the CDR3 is TGTGCCAGTAGTACCAGACTAGCTAAGGACACCGGGGAGCTGTTTTTT. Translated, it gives CASSTRLAKDTGELFF.

CDR3 nucleotide sequence: TGTGCCAGCAGGGGACTAGCGGGAGGCTACGAGCAGTACTTC. Amino acids: CASRGLAGGYEQYF. This chain joins TRBV6-5 and TRBJ2-7; 15 bases align to TRBD2. After removal of 6 bases from V and 3 bases from J, the junction contained 0 bases not matched to a gene. Germline lookup yields CDR1 MNHEY and CDR2 SVGAGI. The CDR3 sequence is 14 residues long.

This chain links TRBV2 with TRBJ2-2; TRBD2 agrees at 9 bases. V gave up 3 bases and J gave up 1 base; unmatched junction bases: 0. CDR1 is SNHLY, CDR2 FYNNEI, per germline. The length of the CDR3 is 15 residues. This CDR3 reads CASSDSGRNTGELFF. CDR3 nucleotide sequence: TGTGCCAGCAGTGATAGCGGGAGGAACACCGGGGAGCTGTTTTTT. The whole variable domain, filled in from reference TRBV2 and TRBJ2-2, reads EPEVTQTPSHQVTQMGQEVILRCVPISNHLYFYWYRQILGQKVEFLVSFYNNEISEKSEIFDDQFSVERPDGSNFTLKIRSTKLEDSAMYFCASSDSGRNTGELFFGEGSRLTVL.

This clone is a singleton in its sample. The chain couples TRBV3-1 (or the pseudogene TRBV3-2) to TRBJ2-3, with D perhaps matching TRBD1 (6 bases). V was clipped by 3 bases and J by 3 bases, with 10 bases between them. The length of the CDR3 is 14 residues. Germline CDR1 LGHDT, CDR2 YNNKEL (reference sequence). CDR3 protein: CASSHYTGTDTQYF. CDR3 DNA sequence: TGTGCCAGCAGCCATTATACAGGGACAGATACGCAGTATTTT.

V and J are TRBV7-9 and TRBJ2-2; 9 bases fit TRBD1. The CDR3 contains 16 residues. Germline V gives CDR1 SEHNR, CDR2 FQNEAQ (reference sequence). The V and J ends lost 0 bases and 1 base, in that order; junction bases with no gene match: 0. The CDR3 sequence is CASSLAGQGNTGELFF. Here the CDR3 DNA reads TGTGCCAGCAGCTTAGCGGGACAGGGGAACACCGGGGAGCTGTTTTTT.

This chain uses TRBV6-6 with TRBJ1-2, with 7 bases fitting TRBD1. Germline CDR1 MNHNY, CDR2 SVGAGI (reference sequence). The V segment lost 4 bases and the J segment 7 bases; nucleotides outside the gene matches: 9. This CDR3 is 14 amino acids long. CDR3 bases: TGTGCCAGCAGTTCACAGGGGCTCTATCCTGGCTACACCTTC. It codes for CASSSQGLYPGYTF.

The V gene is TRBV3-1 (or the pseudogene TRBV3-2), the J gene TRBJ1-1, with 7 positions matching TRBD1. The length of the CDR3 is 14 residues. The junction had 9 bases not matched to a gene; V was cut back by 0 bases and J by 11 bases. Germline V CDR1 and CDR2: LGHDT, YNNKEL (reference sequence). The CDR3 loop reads CASSQETGKTAAFF. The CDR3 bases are TGTGCCAGCAGCCAAGAGACAGGGAAGACCGCCGCTTTCTTT.

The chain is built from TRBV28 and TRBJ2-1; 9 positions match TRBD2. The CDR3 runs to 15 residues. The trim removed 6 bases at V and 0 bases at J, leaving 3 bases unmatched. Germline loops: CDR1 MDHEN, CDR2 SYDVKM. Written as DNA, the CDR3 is TGTGCCAGCAGACTAGCGGGTCCCTCCTACAATGAGCAGTTCTTC. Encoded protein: CASRLAGPSYNEQFF.

The DNA for the CDR3 is TGTGCCAGCAGCCGCATCACGGGGAACACTGAAGCTTTCTTT. It codes for CASSRITGNTEAFF. The V call is TRBV3-1 (or the pseudogene TRBV3-2), the J call TRBJ1-1; the D is unclear. CDR1 and CDR2 (germline): LGHDT, YNNKEL (reference sequence). The CDR3 runs 14 residues. Trimming left V 4 bases short and J 1 base short, with 10 bases between.

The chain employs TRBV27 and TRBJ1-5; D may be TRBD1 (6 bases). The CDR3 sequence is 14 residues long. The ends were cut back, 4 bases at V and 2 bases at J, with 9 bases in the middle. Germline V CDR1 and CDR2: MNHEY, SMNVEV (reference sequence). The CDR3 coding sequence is TGTGCCAGCAGTTACCAGGGGCGCAATCAGCCCCAGCATTTT. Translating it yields CASSYQGRNQPQHF.

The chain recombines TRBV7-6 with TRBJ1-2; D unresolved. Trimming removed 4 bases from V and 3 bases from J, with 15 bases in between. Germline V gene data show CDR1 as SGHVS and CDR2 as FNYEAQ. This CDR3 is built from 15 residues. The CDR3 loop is CASSSSLGRDYGYTF. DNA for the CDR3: TGTGCCAGCAGCTCGTCCCTTGGTCGGGACTATGGCTACACCTTC.

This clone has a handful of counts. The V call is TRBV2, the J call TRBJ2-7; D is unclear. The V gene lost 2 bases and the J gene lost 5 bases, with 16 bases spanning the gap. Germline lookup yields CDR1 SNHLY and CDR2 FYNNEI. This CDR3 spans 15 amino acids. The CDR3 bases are TGTGCCAGCAGTGAACCTGTGCCAGGTCGGCACGAGCAGTACGTC. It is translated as CASSEPVPGRHEQYV.

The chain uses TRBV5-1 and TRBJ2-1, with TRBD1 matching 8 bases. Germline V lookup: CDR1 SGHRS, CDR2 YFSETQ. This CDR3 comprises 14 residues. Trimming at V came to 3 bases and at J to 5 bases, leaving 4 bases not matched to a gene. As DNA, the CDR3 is TGCGCCAGCAGCTCGGGACAGGCTAACAATGAGCAGTTCTTC. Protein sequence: CASSSGQANNEQFF.

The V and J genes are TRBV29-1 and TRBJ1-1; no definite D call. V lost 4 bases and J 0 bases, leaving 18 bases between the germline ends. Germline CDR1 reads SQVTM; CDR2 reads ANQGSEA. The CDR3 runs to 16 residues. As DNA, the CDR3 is TGCAGCGTTGTATCGATACCAGGACTTGTGAACACTGAAGCTTTCTTT. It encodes CSVVSIPGLVNTEAFF.

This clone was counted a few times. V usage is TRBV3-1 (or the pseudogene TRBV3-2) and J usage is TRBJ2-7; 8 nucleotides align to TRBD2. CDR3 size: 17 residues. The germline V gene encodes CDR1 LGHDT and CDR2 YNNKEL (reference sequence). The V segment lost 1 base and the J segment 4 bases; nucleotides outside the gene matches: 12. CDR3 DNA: TGTGCCAGCAGCCAAGGTTTGGGAAGCGGGAGTTTGTACGAGCAGTACTTC. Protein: CASSQGLGSGSLYEQYF.

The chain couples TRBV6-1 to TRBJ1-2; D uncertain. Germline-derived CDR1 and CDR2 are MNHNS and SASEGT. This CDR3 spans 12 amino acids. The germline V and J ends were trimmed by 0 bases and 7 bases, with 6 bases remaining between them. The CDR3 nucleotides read TGTGCCAGCAGTGAAGCTTTCGGTGGCTACACCTTC. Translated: CASSEAFGGYTF.

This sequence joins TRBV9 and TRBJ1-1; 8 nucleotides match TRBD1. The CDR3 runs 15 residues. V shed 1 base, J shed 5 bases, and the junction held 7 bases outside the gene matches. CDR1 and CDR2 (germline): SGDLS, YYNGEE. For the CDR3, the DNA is TGTGCCAGCAGCGTACAAGGACAGGGTTGGACTGAAGCTTTCTTT. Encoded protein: CASSVQGQGWTEAFF.

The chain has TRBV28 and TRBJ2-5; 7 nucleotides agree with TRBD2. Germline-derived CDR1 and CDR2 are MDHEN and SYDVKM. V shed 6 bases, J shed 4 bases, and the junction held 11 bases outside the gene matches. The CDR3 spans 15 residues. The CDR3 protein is CASSPGGAGVETQYF. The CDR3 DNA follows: TGTGCCAGCAGCCCCGGTGGGGCGGGAGTAGAGACCCAGTACTTC.

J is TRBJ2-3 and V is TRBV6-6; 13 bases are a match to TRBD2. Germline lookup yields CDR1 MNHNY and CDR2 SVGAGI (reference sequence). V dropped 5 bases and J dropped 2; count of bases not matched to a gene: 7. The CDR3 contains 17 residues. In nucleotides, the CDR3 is TGTGCCAGCAGTCCAACCGGGACTAGCGGGATCACAGATACGCAGTATTTT. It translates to CASSPTGTSGITDTQYF.

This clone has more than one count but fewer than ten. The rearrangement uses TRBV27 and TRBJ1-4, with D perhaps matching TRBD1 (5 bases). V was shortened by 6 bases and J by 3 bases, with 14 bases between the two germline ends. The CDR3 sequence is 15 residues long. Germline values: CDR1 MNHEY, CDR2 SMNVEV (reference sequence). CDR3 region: CASRLQGMANEKLFF. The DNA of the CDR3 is TGTGCCAGCAGACTGCAGGGTATGGCTAATGAAAAACTGTTTTTT.

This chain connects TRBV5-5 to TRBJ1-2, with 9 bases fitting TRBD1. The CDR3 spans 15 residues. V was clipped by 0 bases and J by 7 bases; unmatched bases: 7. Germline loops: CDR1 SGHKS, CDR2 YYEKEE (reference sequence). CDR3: CASSLDRGLVAGYTF. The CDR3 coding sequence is TGTGCCAGCAGCTTGGACAGGGGGCTGGTGGCTGGCTACACCTTC.

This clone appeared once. The CDR3 DNA reads TGCAGTGCTAGTAGCGGGAGGGATGGGAACGAGCAGTACTTC. Amino acid sequence: CSASSGRDGNEQYF. The J gene is TRBJ2-7, the V gene TRBV20-1, with TRBD2 matching over 11 bases. The V and J ends lost 3 bases and 5 bases, in that order; junction bases with no gene match: 6. This CDR3 is built from 14 residues. The V gene's germline CDR1 is DFQATT and CDR2 SNEGSKA (reference sequence).

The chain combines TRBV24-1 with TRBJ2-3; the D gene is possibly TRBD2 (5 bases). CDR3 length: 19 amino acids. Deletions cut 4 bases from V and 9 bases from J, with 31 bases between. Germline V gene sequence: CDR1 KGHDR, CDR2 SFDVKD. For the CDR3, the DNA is TGTGCCACCAGTGACTCCTCCCCGAGGAGGCAAAAGGACTGGCACACGCAGTATTTT. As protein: CATSDSSPRRQKDWHTQYF.

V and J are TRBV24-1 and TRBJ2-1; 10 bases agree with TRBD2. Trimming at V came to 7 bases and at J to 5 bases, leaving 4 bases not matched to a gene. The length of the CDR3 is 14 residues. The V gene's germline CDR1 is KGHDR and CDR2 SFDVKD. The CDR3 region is CATSPSGGDNEQFF. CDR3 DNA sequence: TGTGCCACCAGCCCTAGCGGGGGTGACAATGAGCAGTTCTTC.

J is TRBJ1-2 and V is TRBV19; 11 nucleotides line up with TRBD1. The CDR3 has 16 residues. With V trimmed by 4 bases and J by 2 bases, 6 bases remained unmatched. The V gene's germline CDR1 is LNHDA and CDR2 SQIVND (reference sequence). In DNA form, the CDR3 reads TGTGCCAGTAGTACCCCGGGACAGGGGGACAACTATGGCTACACCTTC. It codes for CASSTPGQGDNYGYTF.

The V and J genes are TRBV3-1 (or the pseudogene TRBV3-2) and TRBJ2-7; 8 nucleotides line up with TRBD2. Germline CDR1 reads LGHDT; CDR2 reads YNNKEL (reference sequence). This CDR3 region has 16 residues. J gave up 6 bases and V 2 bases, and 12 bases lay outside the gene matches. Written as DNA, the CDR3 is TGTGCCAGCAGCCAAACCGGACTAGCATCAAAAGCCGAGCAGTACTTC. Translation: CASSQTGLASKAEQYF.